Reported below is one T cell receptor beta chain. This clonotype appeared many times. Its antigen remains undetermined. Within one base of it there is no much larger clone, and no base qualities were kept. For CDR1 and CDR2, the germline V gene (reference sequence) lists DFQATT and SNEGSKA. The CDR3 runs 13 residues from the cysteine to the phenylalanine. The retained sequence is limited to the CDR3, 39 bases, with the frame set at the first base. For this chain, trimming is 4 bases at the V end and 3 bases at the J end, and the number of junction bases without a gene match is 3. This entry belongs to a study of glioma-infiltrating T cells (dated by TCRdb to between 2015 and 2016). With regard to the full study: Glioma tissue, non-neoplastic brain tissue and matched peripheral blood mononuclear cells were used as sources from which TCR alpha- and beta-chain repertoires were sequenced. To measure divergence between tissue and blood T-cell populations, each tissue-infiltrating repertoire was compared with the peripheral blood repertoire of the same patient. The paired cohort was made up of three low-grade glioma patients, 7 to 9 primary glioblastoma patients and three non-glioma patients who contributed non-neoplastic brain tissue. Points the paper makes about the study in general: VJ-independent divergence between tissue and blood was below expectation in non-neoplastic patients but above expectation in all gliomas, especially low-grade gliomas. Group comparisons rested on small numbers: three non-neoplastic, three low-grade glioma and fewer than 10 glioblastoma patients. Only a very small number of CDR3 sequences turned up in both tissue and blood, a result put down to high CDR3 diversity combined with limited sampling.

The iRepertoire nested amplicon-rescue multiplex PCR (arm-PCR) platform was used to amplify TCR alpha and beta CDR3 regions from RNA. For one-step reverse transcription and amplification, roughly 95-450 ng of tissue mRNA or PBMC total RNA was used as input. Following bead purification, Illumina adapters were added by a secondary multiplex PCR, and libraries between 200 and 400 bp were gel-purified. Libraries carried internal 6-nucleotide barcodes used for demultiplexing. Sequencing of the libraries was done on an Illumina MiSeq using 2x220 or 2x250 nucleotide paired-end reads. Regarding the original processing steps: FLASH 1.2.11 was used to merge paired reads, and BWA-MEM then aligned the reads to the GRCh37 human genome before TRA and TRB reads were extracted. V and J assignment used an IMGT-derived reference of cassette sequences and CDR3 motifs that included pseudogenes. Reads were translated in three frames, and productive CDR3s were defined by a C…FGXG motif without stop codons. Unique combinations of V-J cassette pair and CDR3 amino acid sequence were defined as clonotypes. Filtering of reads was based on Hamming distance, with the threshold set by the sequence error rate of each sample in mapped regions. TCRdb reanalyzed the raw reads on its own, using fastp at Q25 for trimming and MiXCR for clone calling, and kept in-frame beta chains. Rows are unified per CDR3 protein, each entry keeping the most common DNA and genes. Clone size and V and J calls follow TCRdb, not the original study. Recorded for this sample are some 190,000 distinct CDR3 sequences; more than 25% of them occurred a single time. The top ten constitute about 19% of the sample.

This TCR was sampled from a human donor with low-grade glioma or glioblastoma, undergoing nonglioma brain surgery, or in good health (not recorded which). Sequencing used glioma tissue, nonneoplastic brain tissue, or PBMCs (not recorded which). The V and J genes are TRBV20-1 and TRBJ2-5, and 9 bases in between align with TRBD2. The CDR3 protein is CSATLAGKETQYF. The bases read TGCAGTGCTACTCTAGCGGGAAAAGAGACCCAGTACTTC.